This paragraph reports one TCR beta chain. Its antigen remains undetermined. CDR1 and CDR2 (MNHEY, SVGAGI) derive from the germline V gene. Trimming takes 4 bases off V and 6 bases off J; junction bases not matched to a gene: 8. Including the terminal cysteine and phenylalanine, the CDR3 comprises 15 residues. Of the read, only the CDR3 DNA is kept; its 45 bases are in frame from base 1. The cohort consisted of some 730 healthy bone marrow donors. Cohort members were all nominally healthy when sampled, although unrecorded immune exposures were likely present. The donor tested CMV seronegative, placing the donor among the 352 seronegative members of the cohort. Every donor gave a peripheral blood sample, and the peripheral blood mononuclear cells from that sample were used for TCR beta sequencing. Genomic DNA was extracted from the blood cell samples with the Qiagen DNeasy Blood Extraction Kit. This specimen comes from a study of cytomegalovirus exposure and HLA in healthy donors (dated by TCRdb to the late 2010s). With respect to the entire study: In an earlier analysis of some 550 of the donors, roughly 300 Gb of sequence data and some 120 million unique TCR beta sequences from about 180 million T cells were reported. Around 320 gigabases of sequencing data and tens of millions of unique TCR sequences were included in an early release covering roughly 700 HLA-typed donors. Among the approximately 400 genotyped donors, around 81% belonged to the genetic ancestry cluster associated with self-reported Caucasian donors. The study aimed to test whether cataloging public T cell receptors could reveal signatures of past pathogen exposure. The T cell repertoires of 700 or so subjects were profiled by immunosequencing and related to cytomegalovirus serostatus. A separate validation cohort of about 110 different subjects was used in addition to the approximately 640-subject first cohort. High-throughput TCR immunosequencing, statistical association of individual TCRs with disease status, and machine learning were combined to predict cytomegalovirus infection status. A later analysis re-examined previously published TCR beta repertoires from about 700 donors and added high-resolution HLA genotyping to investigate patterns of TCR occurrence. In the later analysis, no new phenotypic data were used to find candidate immune exposures; instead, reliance was placed on TCR beta sequences and their occurrence across donors. In an earlier analysis of 500 to 650 of the donors, high-throughput TCR beta sequencing was used to judge whether each TCR beta V gene segment behaved as functional or pseudogenic. Donor age, sex, ethnicity and CMV serostatus were compiled together with the repertoire data. In a later genetic analysis, genome-wide SNP genotypes for about 65% of the roughly 700 donors were used, and that subset was treated as a discovery cohort. All discovery cohort repertoires had been generated using a single sequencing platform. HLA typing included class I and class II loci at four-digit resolution. Typing coverage differed by locus: A, B, C, DRB1 and DQB1 were typed in about 620-640 donors, DQA1 in about 500, DPA1 in around 580, and DPB1 in just under 480. Roughly 5 DR-DQ haplotypes were treated as single units for association and clustering because of strong linkage in the cohort. Across approximately 400 genotyped donors of the cohort, an average of roughly 200,000 unique TCR beta nucleotide sequences per donor were sequenced, and 15% to 20% of those sequences were non-productive. What the work shows at the level of the full study, not this receptor alone: The earlier analysis of some 540 of the donors excluded over 15 rarely observed V segments, including chromosome 9 orphons, because counts were too low. An association between a missense DCLRE1C variant and V-gene and J-gene trimming of TCR beta chains was found in a later genetic analysis and replicated in an independent cohort. In a later analysis, most CMV-associated TCR beta chains were found to appear HLA-restricted, with HLA associations seemingly driven largely by CMV exposure. In a later analysis, HLA-associated TCR beta chains were found to be more clonally expanded and to have lower generation probabilities than equally common non-associated chains. The sequencing pipeline was judged likely to have produced a cluster of highly shared sequence variants as a technical artifact. A later analysis associated 15,000 to 20,000 TCR beta sequences with specific HLA alleles at a false discovery rate of 0.05. In an earlier analysis of roughly 560 of the donors, most TCR beta V segments were observed in productive rearrangements about 87% or about 30% of the time, broadly matching IMGT annotations. A total of some 180 TCR beta chains were listed by the study as associated with cytomegalovirus. In a later analysis, the rate of TCR association differed among HLA loci, with DRB1 alleles having the most associated TCRs and HLA-C alleles having the fewest. Linkage disequilibrium might explain the correlated functional status among segregating V segments, but an unknown experimental factor could not be excluded. This cohort had only TCR beta chains sequenced, and the lack of alpha or paired-chain data limited which features could be detected. Most TCR sequences were seen in very few donors, while some public TCRs were found in many individuals. A further reported finding was that TCR beta sequences accurately predicted the HLA-A and HLA-B alleles for most subjects in the first cohort. Because HLA typing was unavailable for some donors at each locus, only the typed subset was used in association tests. According to a later analysis, parvovirus B19, influenza, CMV and Epstein-Barr virus appeared linked to several top co-occurrence clusters. Some IMGT-functional V segments, including TRBV6-2 and TRBV6-3, could not be distinguished by the 87-base-pair reads and were therefore excluded. Immune exposure information for the cohort was limited to CMV serostatus. Assigning TCR associations to individual alleles was difficult when HLA alleles, especially DR and DQ, strongly co-occurred. According to the authors, the approach could potentially be generalized to other disease states and immunological phenotypes. A later genetic analysis reported fewer N-insertions in productive TCRs among donors in an Asian-associated ancestry cluster than the roughly 620-donor mean. The classifier was reported to diagnose cytomegalovirus status with high specificity and sensitivity in both the original cohort and the validation cohort. Roughly uniform sequencing depth across donors was assumed in presence/absence analyses, although this assumption may not hold. A few of the identified cytomegalovirus-associated TCR beta chains were confirmed in vitro to be specific for cytomegalovirus antigens.

Library prep was done by the immunoSEQ multiplex PCR assay. The multiplex PCR relied on a mix of 60 forward primers for TCR Vbeta segments and 13 reverse primers for TCR Jbeta segments. The CDR3 region of rearranged TCR beta genes was amplified from genomic DNA with a multiplex PCR assay. Amplified TCR beta libraries were sequenced as 87-base-pair reads on the Illumina HiSeq System. The study's own analysis went as follows. A later analysis tallied roughly 76 million unique TCR beta chains across the 666 repertoires, and around 12 million of those chains were shared by two or more donors. Raw reads were error-corrected and collapsed into unique sequences with a nearest-neighbor algorithm that merged closely related sequences to remove PCR and sequencing errors. V, D and J gene segments were assigned by aligning CDR3 sequences to IMGT reference sequences. For a sequence to be retained, a match of at least six nucleotides to both a V gene segment and a J gene segment was required. A rearrangement was called productive if the CDR3 had no stop codons and remained in frame with V and J, and every other rearrangement was called non-productive. Following IMGT convention, CDR3 was defined as the stretch from the second conserved V-encoded cysteine to the conserved J-encoded phenylalanine. The earlier analysis of roughly 590 of the donors excluded sequences that lacked an unambiguous match to a single V gene segment. In an earlier analysis of almost 600 of the donors, a V segment was called functional when productive rearrangements were above 56.7%, and segregating when the standard deviation between donors exceeded 5%. A statistical classification framework was built to diagnose cytomegalovirus status from the catalog of TCR beta chain sequences. In a later analysis, V and J genes were assigned by comparing TCR nucleotide sequences against IMGT/GENE-DB human TR gene sequences. In a later analysis, CDR3 sequences and most-parsimonious VDJ recombination scenarios were assigned using the TCRdist pipeline. A later analysis defined each TCR beta chain by its CDR3 amino acid sequence plus V-gene family, and excluded reads lacking a unique V-gene family. In a later analysis, 450 to 600 highly shared, low-generation-probability nucleotide sequences were removed to address suspected cross-contamination and a sequencing artifact. In a later analysis, a clonal expansion index was calculated for each public chain from normalized within-repertoire ranks of inferred template counts. A later analysis computed generation probabilities with a VDJ recombination model fitted to out-of-frame rearrangements, and checked the results against IGoR. In a later analysis, TCR-TCR, TCR-HLA and TCR-CMV co-occurrence was scored with hypergeometric tests, and a repertoire-size bias correction was applied to TCR pairs. To estimate false discovery rates, a later analysis permuted the HLA or CMV assignments 20 times. In a later analysis, co-occurring TCRs were grouped using DBSCAN, with TCRdist sequence similarity added in when clustering inside HLA-allele-positive subsets. Repertoires with fewer than 30,000 or more than 120,000 public chains were left out of co-occurrence clustering, as were four to six repertoires with anomalous nucleotide sharing. The source is immuneACCESS, and TCRdb retained only in-frame sequences with V and J called. Part of the clones is not carried over; for the studies checked, unresolved V genes explain less than half of this, and the remainder is unexplained. The DNA gave D and trimming, while V, J and clone size come from that table. The table held for this sample gives approximately 120,000 clones. In total, the top ten clones hold around 2.2% of the sample.

The sequence is built from TRBV6-5 and TRBJ2-3; TRBD1 matches 9 bases in the middle. The sequencing input was PBMCs. This receptor was taken from a man aged 35-49 years in good health and CMV-seronegative. The encoded CDR3 is CASSFGQGYGDTQYF. The nucleotide sequence is TGTGCCAGCAGTTTCGGACAGGGGTATGGTGATACGCAGTATTTT.